The sequence of this TCR beta chain was determined in a study of T cell responses to AZD1222 COVID-19 vaccine. This table comes from immunoSEQ multiplex PCR, and its TCRdb copy is limited to in-frame clones, with some not included. The table shows around 130,000 clones, with roughly 87% occurring only once. A remark on this clone: Its matching antigen is unknown.

The study's findings and limits: Donors were mostly white British, more females; clonal diversity possibly underestimated.

The V gene's germline CDR1 is SNHLY and CDR2 FYNNEI. The V gene lost 3 bases and the J gene lost 5 bases, with 16 bases spanning the gap. CDR3 length equals 15 residues. Specimen: peripheral blood, collected 28 days after the second AZD1222 dose. This rearrangement joins TRBV2 to TRBJ1-1; D might be TRBD1 (5 bases). This receptor was obtained from an adult who received the AZD1222 COVID-19 vaccine. The CDR3 region has the DNA TGTGCCAGCAGTGAGTCGGGACGGGGACGGACTGAAGCTTTCTTT. This codes for CASSESGRGRTEAFF.